This T cell receptor beta chain was retrieved from a study of yellow fever vaccine responses in identical twins. TCRdb re-called the RT-PCR reads through MiXCR, storing one row per CDR3 protein. The sample holds around 18,000 distinct CDR3 sequences; roughly three fifths are singletons and the top ten take 7.7%. CDR3 length: 15 residues. The junction had 1 base not matched to a gene; V was cut back by 0 bases and J by 4 bases. Germline values: CDR1 MRHNA, CDR2 SNTAGT. This receptor was obtained from a woman between 18 and 29 years old who received the yellow fever vaccine. The chain couples TRBV6-4 to TRBJ2-3; 10 bases align to TRBD2. The sample in question was T cells from blood (PBMCs), unsorted or a sorted subset (not recorded which), obtained before or after yellow fever vaccination (not recorded which). Here the CDR3 DNA reads TGTGCCAGCAGTGACTCAGCGGGGGGGCCAGATACGCAGTATTTT. This sequence encodes CASSDSAGGPDTQYF.